This record covers a single T cell receptor (beta chain). This entry is derived from a study of control samples from healthy donors and cancer patients. Germline V lookup: CDR1 LNHNV, CDR2 YYDKDF (reference sequence). This CDR3 contains 12 residues. V was pared by 0 bases and J by 7 bases, with 4 bases between. Sequencing used immunoSEQ multiplex PCR; TCRdb keeps in-frame clones, though not all of them. The data contain about 130,000 clones, about 95% of them singletons. This receptor was taken from a young man in good health. The source material was blood. V gene TRBV15 combines with J gene TRBJ1-5; D gene unclear. This chain's CDR3 is CATSRDGQPQHF. The CDR3 DNA reads as TGTGCCACCAGCAGAGATGGGCAGCCCCAGCATTTT.